At least ten counts were recorded for the clone carrying this T cell receptor beta chain. Its specificity is not known. The data stem from a study of response to subunit inactivated influenza vaccine. J was trimmed by 1 base and V by 7 bases; bases with no gene match: 7. The CDR3 length is 14 residues. Looked up from germline, CDR1 is MNHNS and CDR2 is SASEGT. Study outcomes and limitations: It was suggested by the authors that few new T cells are recruited by each seasonal influenza vaccination.

TCRdb reprocessed the RT-PCR reads with MiXCR, giving one entry per CDR3 protein. Of over 400,000 distinct CDR3 sequences listed, around 9.9% are singletons. J is TRBJ2-7 and V is TRBV6-1; 7 nucleotides align to TRBD1. The TCR sequence derives from a man aged 45-65 years who received an inactivated influenza vaccine. The sequenced sample was PBMCs from blood, obtained more than 35 days after vaccination. CDR3 amino acids: CASKTGTASYEQYF. The CDR3 nucleotides read TGTGCCAGCAAAACCGGGACAGCTTCCTACGAGCAGTACTTC.